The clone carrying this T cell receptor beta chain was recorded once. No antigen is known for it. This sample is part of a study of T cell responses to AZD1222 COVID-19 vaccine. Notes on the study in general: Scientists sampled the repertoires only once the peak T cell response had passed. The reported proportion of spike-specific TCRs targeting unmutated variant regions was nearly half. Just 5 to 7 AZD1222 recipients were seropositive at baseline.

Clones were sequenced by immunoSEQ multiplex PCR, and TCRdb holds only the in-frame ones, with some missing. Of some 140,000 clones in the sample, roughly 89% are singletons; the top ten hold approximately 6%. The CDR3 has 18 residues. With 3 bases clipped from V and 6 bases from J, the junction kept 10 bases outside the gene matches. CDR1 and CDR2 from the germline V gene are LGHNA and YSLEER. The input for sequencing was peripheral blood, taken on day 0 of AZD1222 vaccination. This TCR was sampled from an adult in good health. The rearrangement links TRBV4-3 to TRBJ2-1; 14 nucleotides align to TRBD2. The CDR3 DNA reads TGCGCCAGCAGCCACCGACTAGCGGGAGGGGTGTCGGTCAATGAGCAGTTCTTC. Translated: CASSHRLAGGVSVNEQFF.